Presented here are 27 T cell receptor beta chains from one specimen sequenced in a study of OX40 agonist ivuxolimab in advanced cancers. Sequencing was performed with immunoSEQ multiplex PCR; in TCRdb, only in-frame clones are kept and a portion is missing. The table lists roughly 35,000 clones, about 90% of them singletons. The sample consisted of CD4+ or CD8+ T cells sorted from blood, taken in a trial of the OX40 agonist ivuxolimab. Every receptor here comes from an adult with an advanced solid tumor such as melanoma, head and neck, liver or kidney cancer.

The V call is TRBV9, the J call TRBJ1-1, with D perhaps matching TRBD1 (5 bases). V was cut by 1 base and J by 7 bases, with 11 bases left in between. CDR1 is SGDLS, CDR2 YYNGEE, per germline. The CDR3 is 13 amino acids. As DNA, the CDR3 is TGTGCCAGCAGCGTAAGTGGGGGGAGTGAAGCTTTCTTT. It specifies CASSVSGGSEAFF. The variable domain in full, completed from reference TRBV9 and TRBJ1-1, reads DSGVTQTPKHLITATGQRVTLRCSPRSGDLSVYWYQQSLDQGLQFLIQYYNGEERAKGNILERFSAQQFPDLHSELNLSSLELGDSALYFCASSVSGGSEAFFGQGTRLTVV.

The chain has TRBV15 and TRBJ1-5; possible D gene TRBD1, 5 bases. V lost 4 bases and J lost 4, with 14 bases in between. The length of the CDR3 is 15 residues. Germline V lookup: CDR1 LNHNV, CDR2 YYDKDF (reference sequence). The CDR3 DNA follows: TGTGCCACCAGCACCTGGGACGGAACTAATCAGCCCCAGCATTTT. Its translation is CATSTWDGTNQPQHF.

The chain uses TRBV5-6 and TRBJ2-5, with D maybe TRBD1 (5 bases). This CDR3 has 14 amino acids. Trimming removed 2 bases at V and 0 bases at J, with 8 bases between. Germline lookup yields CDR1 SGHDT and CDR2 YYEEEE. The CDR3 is CASSLGDYQETQYF. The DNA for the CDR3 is TGTGCCAGCAGCTTAGGGGATTACCAAGAGACCCAGTACTTC.

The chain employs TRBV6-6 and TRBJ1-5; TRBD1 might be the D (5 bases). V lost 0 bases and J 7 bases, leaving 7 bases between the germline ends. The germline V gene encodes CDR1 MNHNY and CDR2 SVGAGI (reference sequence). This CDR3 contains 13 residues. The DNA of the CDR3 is TGTGCCAGCAGTTACTCCAGGGTACAGCCCCAGCATTTT. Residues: CASSYSRVQPQHF.

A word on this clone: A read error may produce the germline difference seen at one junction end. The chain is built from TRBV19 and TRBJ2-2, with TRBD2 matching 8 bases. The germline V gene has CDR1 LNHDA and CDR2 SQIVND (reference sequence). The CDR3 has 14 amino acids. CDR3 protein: CTGQPGLDTGELFF. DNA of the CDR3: TGCACCGGACAGCCGGGACTAGACACCGGGGAGCTGTTTTTT.

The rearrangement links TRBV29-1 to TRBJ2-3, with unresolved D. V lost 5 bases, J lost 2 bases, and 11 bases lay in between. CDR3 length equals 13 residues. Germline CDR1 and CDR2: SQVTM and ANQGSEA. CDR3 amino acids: CSVLPTHTDTQYF. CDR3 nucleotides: TGCAGCGTTCTACCCACACACACAGATACGCAGTATTTT.

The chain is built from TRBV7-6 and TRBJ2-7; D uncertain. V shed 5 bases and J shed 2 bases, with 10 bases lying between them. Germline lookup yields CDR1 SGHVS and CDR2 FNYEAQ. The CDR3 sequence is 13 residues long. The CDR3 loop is CASSVSQAYEQYF. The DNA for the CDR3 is TGTGCCAGCAGCGTAAGCCAGGCCTACGAGCAGTACTTC.

The CDR3 DNA sequence: TGTGCCAGCACGGAAGGGGGTAACTATGGCTACACCTTC. As protein: CASTEGGNYGYTF. This chain uses TRBV5-4 with TRBJ1-2; possibly TRBD1 for D (6 bases). The V gene's germline CDR1 is SGHNT and CDR2 YYREEE (reference sequence). The germline V and J ends were trimmed by 6 bases and 1 base, with 10 bases remaining between them. This CDR3 is built from 13 residues.

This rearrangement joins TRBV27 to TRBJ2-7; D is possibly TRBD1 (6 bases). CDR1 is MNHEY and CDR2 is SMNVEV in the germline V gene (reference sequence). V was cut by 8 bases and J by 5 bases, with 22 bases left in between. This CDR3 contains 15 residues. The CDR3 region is CASQMDTGTMDEQYF. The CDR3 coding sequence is TGTGCCAGCCAAATGGACACCGGGACAATGGACGAGCAGTACTTC.

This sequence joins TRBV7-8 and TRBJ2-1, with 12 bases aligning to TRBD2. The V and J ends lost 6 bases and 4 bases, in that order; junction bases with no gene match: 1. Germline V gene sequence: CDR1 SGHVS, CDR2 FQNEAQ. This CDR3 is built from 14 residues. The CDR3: CASRGTSGYNEQFF. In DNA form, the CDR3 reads TGTGCCAGCAGGGGGACTAGCGGGTACAATGAGCAGTTCTTC.

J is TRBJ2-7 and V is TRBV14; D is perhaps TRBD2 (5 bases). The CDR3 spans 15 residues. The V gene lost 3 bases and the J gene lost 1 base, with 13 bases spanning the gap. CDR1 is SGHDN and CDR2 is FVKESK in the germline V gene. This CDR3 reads CASSQGWTGSYEQYF. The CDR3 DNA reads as TGTGCCAGCAGCCAGGGCTGGACGGGGTCCTACGAGCAGTACTTC. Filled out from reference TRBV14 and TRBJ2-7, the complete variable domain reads EAGVTQFPSHSVIEKGQTVTLRCDPISGHDNLYWYRRVMGKEIKFLLHFVKESKQDESGMPNNRFLAERTGGTYSTLKVQPAELEDSGVYFCASSQGWTGSYEQYFGPGTRLTVT.

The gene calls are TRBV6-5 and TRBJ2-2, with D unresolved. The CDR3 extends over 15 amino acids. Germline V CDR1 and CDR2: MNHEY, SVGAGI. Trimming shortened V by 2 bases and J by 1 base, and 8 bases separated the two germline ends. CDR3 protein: CASSYMLENTGELFF. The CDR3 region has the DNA TGTGCCAGCAGTTACATGTTAGAGAACACCGGGGAGCTGTTTTTT.

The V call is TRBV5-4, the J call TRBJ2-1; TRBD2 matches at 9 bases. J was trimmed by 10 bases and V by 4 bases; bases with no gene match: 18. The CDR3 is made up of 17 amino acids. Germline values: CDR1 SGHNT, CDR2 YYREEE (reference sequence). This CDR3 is CASSPISSGKGRDEQFF. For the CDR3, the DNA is TGTGCCAGCAGCCCCATATCTAGCGGGAAAGGGCGGGACGAGCAGTTCTTC.

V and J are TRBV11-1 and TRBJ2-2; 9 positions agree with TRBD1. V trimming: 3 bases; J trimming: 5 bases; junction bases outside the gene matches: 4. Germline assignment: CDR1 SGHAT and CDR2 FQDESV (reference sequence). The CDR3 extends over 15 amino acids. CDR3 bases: TGTGCCAGCAGCTTCCGGGACAGGGTGACCGGGGAGCTGTTTTTT. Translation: CASSFRDRVTGELFF. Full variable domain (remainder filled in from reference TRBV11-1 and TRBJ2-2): EAEVAQSPRYKITEKSQAVAFWCDPISGHATLYWYRQILGQGPELLVQFQDESVVDDSQLPKDRFSAERLKGVDSTLKIQPAELGDSAMYLCASSFRDRVTGELFFGEGSRLTVL.

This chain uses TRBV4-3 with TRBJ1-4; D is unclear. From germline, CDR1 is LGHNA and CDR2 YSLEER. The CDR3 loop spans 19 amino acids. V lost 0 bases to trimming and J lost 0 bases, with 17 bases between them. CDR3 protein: CASSQDDGWADATNEKLFF. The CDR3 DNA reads TGCGCCAGCAGCCAAGATGACGGCTGGGCGGATGCAACTAATGAAAAACTGTTTTTT.

CDR3 in DNA: TGTGCCAGCAGCTATCAGATGTCTGGGGCCAACGTCCTGACTTTC. Translated, it gives CASSYQMSGANVLTF. V usage is TRBV27 and J usage is TRBJ2-6; no definite D call. Trimming cost V 6 bases and J 1 base, with 10 bases left between them. The CDR3 runs 15 residues. The germline gives CDR1 MNHEY, CDR2 SMNVEV (reference sequence).

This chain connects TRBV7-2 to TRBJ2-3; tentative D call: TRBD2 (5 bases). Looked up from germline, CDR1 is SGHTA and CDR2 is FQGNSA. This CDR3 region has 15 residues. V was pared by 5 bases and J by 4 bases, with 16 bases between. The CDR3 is CASSHSVAGPDTQYF. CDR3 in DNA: TGTGCCAGCAGCCATTCGGTTGCGGGCCCAGATACGCAGTATTTT. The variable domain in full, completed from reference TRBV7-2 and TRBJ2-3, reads GAGVSQSPSNKVTEKGKDVELRCDPISGHTALYWYRQSLGQGLEFLIYFQGNSAPDKSGLPSDRFSAERTGGSVSTLTIQRTQQEDSAVYLCASSHSVAGPDTQYFGPGTRLTVL.

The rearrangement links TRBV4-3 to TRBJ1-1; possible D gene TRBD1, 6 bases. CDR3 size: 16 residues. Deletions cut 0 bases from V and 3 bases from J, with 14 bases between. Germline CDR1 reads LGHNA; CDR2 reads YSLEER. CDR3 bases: TGCGCCAGCAGCCAAGACCCCGGCAGGGGTGACACTGAAGCTTTCTTT. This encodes CASSQDPGRGDTEAFF.

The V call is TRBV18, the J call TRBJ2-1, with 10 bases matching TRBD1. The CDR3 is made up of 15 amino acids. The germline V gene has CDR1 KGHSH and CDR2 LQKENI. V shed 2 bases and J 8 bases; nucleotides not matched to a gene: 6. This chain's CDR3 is CASSPKGTGDHEQFF. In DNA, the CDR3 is TGTGCCAGCTCACCAAAGGGGACAGGGGATCATGAGCAGTTCTTC.

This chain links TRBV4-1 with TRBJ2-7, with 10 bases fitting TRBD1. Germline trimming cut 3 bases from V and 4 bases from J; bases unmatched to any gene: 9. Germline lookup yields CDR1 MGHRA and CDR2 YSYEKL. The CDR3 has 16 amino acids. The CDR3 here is CASSQVPGQGSYEQYF. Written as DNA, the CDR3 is TGCGCCAGCAGCCAGGTTCCGGGACAGGGGTCTTACGAGCAGTACTTC.

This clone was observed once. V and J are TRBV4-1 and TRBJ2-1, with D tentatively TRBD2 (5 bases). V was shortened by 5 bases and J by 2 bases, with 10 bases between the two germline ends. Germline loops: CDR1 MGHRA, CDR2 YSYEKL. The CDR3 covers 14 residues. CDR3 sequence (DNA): TGCGCCAGCAGCAGCCGGGAACCCTACAATGAGCAGTTCTTC. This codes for CASSSREPYNEQFF.

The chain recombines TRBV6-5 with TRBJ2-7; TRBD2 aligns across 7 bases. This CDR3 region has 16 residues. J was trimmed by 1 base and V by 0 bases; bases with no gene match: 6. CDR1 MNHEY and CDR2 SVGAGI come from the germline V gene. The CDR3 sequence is CASSYSYGGVSYEQYF. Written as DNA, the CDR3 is TGTGCCAGCAGTTACTCGTATGGGGGGGTTTCCTACGAGCAGTACTTC.

CDR3 DNA sequence: TGTGCCAGCACGCTGGAGGGCACGGGGGATGGCTACACCTTC. Protein product: CASTLEGTGDGYTF. The chain links TRBV7-9 to TRBJ1-2, with D possibly TRBD1 on 5 matching bases. The CDR3 runs to 14 residues. Germline V gives CDR1 SEHNR, CDR2 FQNEAQ (reference sequence). V gave up 7 bases and J gave up 6 bases, with 18 bases separating them.

CDR3 coding DNA: TGTGCCACCAGCAGCGACGCTCTAGCGGAGAACACCGGGGAGCTGTTTTTT. Protein: CATSSDALAENTGELFF. V and J are TRBV15 and TRBJ2-2, with 7 positions matching TRBD2. This CDR3 spans 17 amino acids. Germline V gives CDR1 LNHNV, CDR2 YYDKDF (reference sequence). Trimming removed 3 bases from V and 1 base from J; junction bases left unmatched: 8.

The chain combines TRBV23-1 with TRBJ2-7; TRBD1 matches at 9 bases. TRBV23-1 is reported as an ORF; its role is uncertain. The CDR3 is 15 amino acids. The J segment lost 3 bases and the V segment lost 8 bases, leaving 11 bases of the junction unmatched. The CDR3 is CASRPGQGKIYEQYF. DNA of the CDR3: TGCGCCAGCCGGCCTGGACAGGGGAAAATCTACGAGCAGTACTTC.

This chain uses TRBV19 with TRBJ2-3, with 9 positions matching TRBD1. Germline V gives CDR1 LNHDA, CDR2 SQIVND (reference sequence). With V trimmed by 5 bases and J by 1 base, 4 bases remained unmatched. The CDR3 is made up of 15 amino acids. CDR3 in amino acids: CASSYRQGGTDTQYF. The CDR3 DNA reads TGTGCCAGTAGTTATAGACAGGGGGGCACAGATACGCAGTATTTT.

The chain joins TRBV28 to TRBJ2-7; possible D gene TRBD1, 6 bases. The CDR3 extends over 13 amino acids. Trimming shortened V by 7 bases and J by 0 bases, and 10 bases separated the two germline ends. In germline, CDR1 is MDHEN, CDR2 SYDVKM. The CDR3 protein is CASTDRSSYEQYF. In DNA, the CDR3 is TGTGCCAGCACCGACAGGAGCTCCTACGAGCAGTACTTC.